This entry lists 21 T cell receptor beta chains sequenced from one sample in a study of metastatic and nonmetastatic thyroid tumors. TCRdb reassembled clones from the PCR reads with MiXCR. The sample contains about 14,000 clones, roughly 33% of which appear only once. All patients reached thyroid surgery having received no treatment beforehand. The specimen was tumor tissue. These receptors came from a female donor with papillary thyroid cancer or a benign thyroid nodule (not recorded which). Some clones in this sample may be carry-over from other donors' samples.

As DNA, the CDR3 is TGCGCCAGCAGCTCGGAGTTTAACACTGAAGCTTTCTTT. It translates to CASSSEFNTEAFF. V usage is TRBV5-1 and J usage is TRBJ1-1, with D unresolved. V shed 3 bases and J shed 2 bases, with 8 bases lying between them. The CDR3 totals 13 residues. Germline-derived CDR1 and CDR2 are SGHRS and YFSETQ.

The genes are TRBV5-4 and TRBJ2-4; no clear D. V gave up 1 base and J gave up 4 bases, with 9 bases separating them. The V gene's germline CDR1 is SGHNT and CDR2 YYREEE (reference sequence). The CDR3 consists of 14 residues. The CDR3 nucleotides are TGTGCCAGCAGCTTGAAGGGTATTAAAAACATTCAGTACTTC. This gives the protein CASSLKGIKNIQYF. Combining the CDR3 with reference TRBV5-4 and TRBJ2-4 gives the whole variable domain ETGVTQSPTHLIKTRGQQVTLRCSSQSGHNTVSWYQQALGQGPQFIFQYYREEENGRGNFPPRFSGLQFPNYSSELNVNALELDDSALYLCASSLKGIKNIQYFGAGTRLSVL.

Relative to its sample, this clone is medium-sized. The V gene is TRBV5-1, the J gene TRBJ1-1; D may be TRBD1 (6 bases). The CDR3 is 12 amino acids. Trimming shortened V by 4 bases and J by 11 bases, and 15 bases separated the two germline ends. Germline CDR1 is SGHRS and CDR2 is YFSETQ. CDR3: CASSPAQGQAFF. In nucleotides, the CDR3 is TGCGCCAGCAGCCCGGCGCAGGGGCAGGCTTTCTTT.

This clone was counted a single time. V gene TRBV30 combines with J gene TRBJ1-4; no clear D. There are 14 residues in the CDR3. Germline CDR1 reads GTSNPN; CDR2 reads SVGIG (reference sequence). Trimming shortened V by 4 bases and J by 8 bases, and 17 bases separated the two germline ends. The CDR3 coding sequence is TGTGCCTGGACCCTCGGAGGGAGTTTGGAAAAACTGTTTTTT. It specifies CAWTLGGSLEKLFF.

This clone was seen at least ten times. The chain recombines TRBV11-1 with TRBJ2-5, with 12 positions matching TRBD2. This CDR3 has 18 amino acids. V gave up 1 base and J gave up 2 bases; unmatched junction bases: 8. Looked up from germline, CDR1 is SGHAT and CDR2 is FQDESV (reference sequence). DNA of the CDR3: TGTGCCAGCAGCTTAGGACTAGCGGGAGCCCCTCTACAAGAGACCCAGTACTTC. Residues: CASSLGLAGAPLQETQYF.

This clone has a count of ten or more. CDR3 sequence (DNA): TGCAGTGCTTCTAGACTAGCGGGGACAGATACGCAGTATTTT. This codes for CSASRLAGTDTQYF. The chain employs TRBV20-1 and TRBJ2-3, with 11 bases fitting TRBD2. V dropped 5 bases and J dropped 3; count of bases not matched to a gene: 4. The CDR3 is made up of 14 amino acids. Germline values: CDR1 DFQATT, CDR2 SNEGSKA (reference sequence).

This clone is judged medium-sized. The chain links TRBV20-1 to TRBJ2-7; 10 bases agree with TRBD1. Germline loops: CDR1 DFQATT, CDR2 SNEGSKA (reference sequence). The CDR3 totals 13 residues. Trimming removed 5 bases from V and 7 bases from J; junction bases left unmatched: 8. CDR3 sequence (DNA): TGCAGTGCTGGACAGGGGGACCTCTTGGAGCAGTACTTC. Translation gives CSAGQGDLLEQYF.

This clone was seen only a few times. V usage is TRBV6-1 and J usage is TRBJ2-7; no firm D call. The CDR3 consists of 11 residues. The ends were cut back, 8 bases at V and 2 bases at J, with 7 bases in the middle. Per the germline V gene, CDR1 is MNHNS and CDR2 is SASEGT. This chain's CDR3 is CASADAYEQYF. The CDR3 DNA sequence: TGTGCCAGCGCAGATGCCTACGAGCAGTACTTC.

This chain joins TRBV4-1 and TRBJ2-3; D is perhaps TRBD1 (5 bases). The V end was cut by 1 base, the J end by 4 bases, with 21 bases between. The CDR3 loop spans 18 amino acids. CDR1 is MGHRA, CDR2 YSYEKL, per germline. For the CDR3, the DNA is TGCGCCAGCAGCCAAGGAGTGGGAAATAGGGGATCGGCAGATACGCAGTATTTT. Residues: CASSQGVGNRGSADTQYF.

This clone was observed a few times. V gene TRBV20-1 combines with J gene TRBJ2-7; 10 positions agree with TRBD2. Germline V gene sequence: CDR1 DFQATT, CDR2 SNEGSKA (reference sequence). The CDR3 has 13 residues. Unmatched junction bases numbered 1, after V lost 3 bases and J lost 2 bases. Here the CDR3 DNA reads TGCAGTGCTAGGGGACTAGCGACCTACGAGCAGTACTTC. Translation: CSARGLATYEQYF.

At least ten counts were recorded for this clone. The chain links TRBV28 to TRBJ1-1; perhaps TRBD1 as D (6 bases). Trimming left V 7 bases short and J 9 bases short, with 18 bases between. The CDR3 runs 13 residues. CDR1 and CDR2 from the germline V gene are MDHEN and SYDVKM. The CDR3 DNA sequence: TGTGCCAGCATTAAGGGGGGGCCGTGGAAAGCTTTCTTT. Amino acids: CASIKGGPWKAFF. Full variable domain (remainder filled in from reference TRBV28 and TRBJ1-1): DVKVTQSSRYLVKRTGEKVFLECVQDMDHENMFWYRQDPGLGLRLIYFSYDVKMKEKGDIPEGYSVSREKKERFSLILESASTNQTSMYLCASIKGGPWKAFFGQGTRLTVV.

CDR3 DNA sequence: TGCGCCAGCAGCTTGGACCCGACAGGGGGCGGACCCGAGCAGTACTTC. Amino acids: CASSLDPTGGGPEQYF. The genes are TRBV5-1 and TRBJ2-7; 10 bases align to TRBD1. This CDR3 spans 16 amino acids. Trimming took 0 bases from V and 6 from J; bases not matched to a gene: 9. CDR1 is SGHRS, CDR2 YFSETQ, per germline.

The chain is built from TRBV11-3 and TRBJ2-7; 11 nucleotides line up with TRBD1. From germline, CDR1 is SGHNT and CDR2 YENEEA. V shed 3 bases, J shed 5 bases, and the junction held 0 bases outside the gene matches. The CDR3 is made up of 13 amino acids. The CDR3 spells CASSLGQGDEQYF. Here the CDR3 DNA reads TGTGCCAGCAGCTTGGGACAGGGGGACGAGCAGTACTTC.

The CDR3 region is CASSQHRAAAYEQYF. CDR3 in DNA: TGTGCCAGCAGCCAACACCGGGCAGCGGCCTACGAGCAGTACTTC. The genes are TRBV7-8 and TRBJ2-7, with D possibly matching TRBD2 (5 bases). Germline CDR1 SGHVS, CDR2 FQNEAQ. The CDR3 totals 15 residues. V lost 5 bases and J lost 2, with 16 bases in between.

This clone was detected ten times or more. The rearrangement joins TRBV20-1 to TRBJ2-6, with 8 nucleotides matching TRBD1. This CDR3 spans 16 amino acids. V shed 1 base and J 4 bases; nucleotides not matched to a gene: 6. In germline, CDR1 is DFQATT, CDR2 SNEGSKA (reference sequence). This CDR3 reads CSARVTGAQGANVLTF. The DNA for the CDR3 is TGCAGTGCTAGAGTGACAGGGGCGCAAGGGGCCAACGTCCTGACTTTC.

This clone has a count of ten or more. The chain is built from TRBV5-1 and TRBJ2-5; 7 bases agree with TRBD2. V shed 3 bases, J shed 5 bases, and the junction held 10 bases outside the gene matches. The germline CDR1 and CDR2 sequences are SGHRS and YFSETQ. The CDR3 runs 15 residues. CDR3 DNA: TGCGCCAGCAGCTCTAGTGGCGGGAGTATGGAGACCCAGTACTTC. Amino acid sequence: CASSSSGGSMETQYF.

The CDR3 DNA is TGTGCCAGCAGGGACGGCAACCCTCCCCTCCACTTT. It encodes CASRDGNPPLHF. The rearrangement uses TRBV6-1 and TRBJ1-6; unclear D gene. Germline V gene data show CDR1 as MNHNS and CDR2 as SASEGT. Trimming took 6 bases from V and 13 from J, leaving 13 bases between them. This CDR3 has 12 residues.

About this clone: One end of the junction does not line up with germline, which may come from a read error. V is TRBV27 and J is TRBJ1-6; the match to TRBD1 covers 8 bases. The CDR3 contains 14 residues. Per germline, CDR1 MNHEY and CDR2 SMNVEV (reference sequence). The CDR3 DNA reads TGTGCCAGCAGGGGACAGGTGCGAGGTTCACCCCTCCGCTTT. Its translation is CASRGQVRGSPLRF.

This clone was picked up many times. The V gene is TRBV5-4, the J gene TRBJ1-4; D gene unclear. CDR3 size: 16 residues. Germline CDR1 and CDR2: SGHNT and YYREEE (reference sequence). V lost 0 bases and J 5 bases, leaving 14 bases between the germline ends. CDR3: CASSLAGGTTNEKLFF. The CDR3 region has the DNA TGTGCCAGCAGCTTGGCGGGTGGAACGACGAATGAAAAACTGTTTTTT.

V usage is TRBV20-1 and J usage is TRBJ2-1; 11 bases map to TRBD2. Looked up from germline, CDR1 is DFQATT and CDR2 is SNEGSKA (reference sequence). This CDR3 spans 16 amino acids. V shed 4 bases, J shed 0 bases, and the junction held 5 bases outside the gene matches. The DNA for the CDR3 is TGCAGTGCTATAGCTGGACTAGCGGGCTCCTACAATGAGCAGTTCTTC. This codes for CSAIAGLAGSYNEQFF.

This clone is categorized as medium-sized. The chain recombines TRBV20-1 with TRBJ2-2, with 9 bases that match TRBD1. Losses at the gene ends were 6 bases for V and 3 bases for J; bases not matched to a gene: 5. There are 14 residues in the CDR3. Per germline, CDR1 DFQATT and CDR2 SNEGSKA (reference sequence). CDR3 amino acids: CSAGQGPHTGELFF. The CDR3 DNA reads as TGCAGTGCCGGACAGGGGCCACACACCGGGGAGCTGTTTTTT.